The T cell receptor beta chain under discussion was sequenced for a study of blood T cell repertoires in COVID-19. Study context: COVID-19 samples collected from the United States, Italy and Spain covered acute and convalescent phases. In each case, the material was cDNA or gDNA derived from T cells, B-cell-depleted T cells, or PBMCs.

Methods used by the authors: Amplification of reference gene primers was used by the study to estimate nucleated cell counts. The table came from immunoSEQ multiplex PCR; TCRdb's copy has only in-frame clones and leaves some out. V, J and clone size derive from that table, while D and trimming were established from the DNA sequence. The repertoire consists of some 110,000 clones, with 80% to 85% occurring once and the leading ten covering around two fifths. Sample: peripheral blood. The sequence came from a man older than 75 with acute or convalescent COVID-19.

The CDR3 DNA follows: TGCAGCGTCCGGGACACCAATTCACCCCTCCACTTT. It yields the protein CSVRDTNSPLHF. The rearrangement links TRBV29-1 to TRBJ1-6; weak D call: TRBD1 (6 bases). Germline loops: CDR1 SQVTM, CDR2 ANQGSEA. The CDR3 covers 12 residues. Trimming removed 6 bases from V and 7 bases from J, with 10 bases in between.